These 2 T cell receptor beta chains share one sample of origin, sequenced in a study of blood T cell repertoires in COVID-19. The method was immunoSEQ multiplex PCR; TCRdb's version includes in-frame clones alone and lacks a portion of them. The sample has some 96,000 clones; roughly 90% are singletons. The sample was peripheral blood. The source is a man older than 75 with acute or convalescent COVID-19.

The chain has TRBV11-2 and TRBJ2-7; TRBD1 is a possible D gene (5 bases). The CDR3 loop spans 15 amino acids. Germline-derived CDR1 and CDR2 are SGHAT and FQNNGV. V lost 4 bases to trimming and J lost 0 bases, with 13 bases between them. The CDR3 DNA reads as TGTGCCAGCAGCTCCGGACAACATTTCTCCTACGAGCAGTACTTC. Protein: CASSSGQHFSYEQYF.

The chain links TRBV27 to TRBJ2-3; 9 bases match TRBD1. J lost 4 bases, V lost 2 bases, and 4 bases had no gene match. The CDR3 length is 15 residues. Germline V gives CDR1 MNHEY, CDR2 SMNVEV (reference sequence). CDR3 bases: TGTGCCAGCAGTTTACACAGGGGGCAAGCAGATACGCAGTATTTT. Its protein product is CASSLHRGQADTQYF.